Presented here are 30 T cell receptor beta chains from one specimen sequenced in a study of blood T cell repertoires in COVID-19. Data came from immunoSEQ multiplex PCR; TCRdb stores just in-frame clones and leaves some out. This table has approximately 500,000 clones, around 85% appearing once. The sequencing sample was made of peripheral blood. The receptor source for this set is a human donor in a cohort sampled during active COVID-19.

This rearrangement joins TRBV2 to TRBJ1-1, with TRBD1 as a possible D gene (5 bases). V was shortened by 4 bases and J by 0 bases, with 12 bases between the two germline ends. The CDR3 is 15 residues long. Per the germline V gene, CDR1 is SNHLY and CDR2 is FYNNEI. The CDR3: CASSVGGVMNTEAFF. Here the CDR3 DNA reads TGTGCCAGCAGTGTTGGGGGGGTCATGAACACTGAAGCTTTCTTT.

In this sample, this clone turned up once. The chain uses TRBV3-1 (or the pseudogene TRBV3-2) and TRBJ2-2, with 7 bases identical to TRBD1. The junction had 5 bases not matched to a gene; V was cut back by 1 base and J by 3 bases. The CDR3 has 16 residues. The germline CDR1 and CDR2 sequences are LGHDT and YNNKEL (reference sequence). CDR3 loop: CASSQATGLDTGELFF. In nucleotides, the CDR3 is TGTGCCAGCAGCCAAGCGACAGGGTTGGACACCGGGGAGCTGTTTTTT.

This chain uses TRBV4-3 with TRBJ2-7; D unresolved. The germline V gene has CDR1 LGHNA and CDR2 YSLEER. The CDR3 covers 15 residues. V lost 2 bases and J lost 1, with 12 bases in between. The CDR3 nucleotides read TGCGCCAGCAGCCAATATCCGGAGAATTCCTACGAGCAGTACTTC. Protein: CASSQYPENSYEQYF.

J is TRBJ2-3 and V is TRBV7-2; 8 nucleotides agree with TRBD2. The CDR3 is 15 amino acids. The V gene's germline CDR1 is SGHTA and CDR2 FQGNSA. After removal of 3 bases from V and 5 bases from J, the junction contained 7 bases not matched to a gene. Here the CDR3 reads CASSFGREELDTQYF. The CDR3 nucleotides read TGTGCCAGCAGCTTCGGGCGGGAGGAGTTAGATACGCAGTATTTT.

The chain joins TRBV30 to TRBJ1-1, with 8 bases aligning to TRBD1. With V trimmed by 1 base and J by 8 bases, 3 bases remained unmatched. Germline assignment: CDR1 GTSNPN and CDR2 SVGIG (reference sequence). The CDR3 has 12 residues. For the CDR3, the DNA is TGTGCCTGGAGTGCTGGGACAGGCGAAGCTTTCTTT. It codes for CAWSAGTGEAFF.

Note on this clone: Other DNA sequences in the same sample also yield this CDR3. CDR3 sequence reads: CASSDRGTGELFF. In DNA form, the CDR3 reads TGCGCCAGCAGTGATCGGGGGACCGGGGAGCTGTTTTTT. The chain links TRBV10-1 to TRBJ2-2; perhaps TRBD2 as D (6 bases). Trimming pared 3 bases from V and 5 bases from J, leaving 7 bases between. CDR1 WNHNN and CDR2 SYGVQD come from the germline V gene (reference sequence). The CDR3 has 13 amino acids.

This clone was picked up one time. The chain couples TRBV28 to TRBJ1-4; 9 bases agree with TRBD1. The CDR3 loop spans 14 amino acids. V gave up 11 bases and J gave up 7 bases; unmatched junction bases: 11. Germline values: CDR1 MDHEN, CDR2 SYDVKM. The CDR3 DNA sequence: TGTGCCGCCCGTCCAGGGGGACAGGGTGAAAAACTGTTTTTT. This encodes CAARPGGQGEKLFF.

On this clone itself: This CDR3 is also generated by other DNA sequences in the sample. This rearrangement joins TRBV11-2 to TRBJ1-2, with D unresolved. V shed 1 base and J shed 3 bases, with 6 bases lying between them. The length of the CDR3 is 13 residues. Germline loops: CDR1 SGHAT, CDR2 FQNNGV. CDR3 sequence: CASSLAGDYGYTF. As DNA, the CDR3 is TGTGCCAGCAGCTTAGCCGGGGACTATGGCTACACCTTC.

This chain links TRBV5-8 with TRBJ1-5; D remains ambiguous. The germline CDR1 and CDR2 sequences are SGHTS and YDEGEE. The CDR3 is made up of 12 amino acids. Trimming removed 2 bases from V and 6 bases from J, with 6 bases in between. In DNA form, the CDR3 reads TGTGCCAGCAGCTTACGGAGTCAGCCCCAGCATTTT. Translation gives CASSLRSQPQHF.

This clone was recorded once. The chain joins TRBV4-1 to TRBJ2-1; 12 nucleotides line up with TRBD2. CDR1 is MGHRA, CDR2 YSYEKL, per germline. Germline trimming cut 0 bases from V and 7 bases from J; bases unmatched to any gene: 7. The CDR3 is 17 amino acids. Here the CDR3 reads CASSQEPTSGSLNEQFF. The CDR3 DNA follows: TGCGCCAGCAGCCAAGAACCGACTAGCGGGAGTTTGAATGAGCAGTTCTTC.

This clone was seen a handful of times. The CDR3 here is CASSQRTGVTIYEQYF. CDR3 in DNA: TGTGCCAGCAGTCAAAGGACAGGGGTAACCATCTACGAGCAGTACTTC. The gene calls are TRBV5-4 and TRBJ2-7, with 9 bases that match TRBD1. CDR1 and CDR2 from the germline V gene are SGHNT and YYREEE (reference sequence). The CDR3 has 16 amino acids. Trimming removed 5 bases from V and 3 bases from J; junction bases left unmatched: 12.

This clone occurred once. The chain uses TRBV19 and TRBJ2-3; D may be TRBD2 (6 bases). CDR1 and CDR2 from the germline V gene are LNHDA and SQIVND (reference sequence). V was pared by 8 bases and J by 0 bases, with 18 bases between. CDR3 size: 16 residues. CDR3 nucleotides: TGTGCCAGTGGTGACGGGGGATCTTCTAGCACAGATACGCAGTATTTT. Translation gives CASGDGGSSSTDTQYF. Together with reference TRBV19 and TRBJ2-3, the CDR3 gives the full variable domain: DGGITQSPKYLFRKEGQNVTLSCEQNLNHDAMYWYRQDPGQGLRLIYYSQIVNDFQKGDIAEGYSVSREKKESFPLTVTSAQKNPTAFYLCASGDGGSSSTDTQYFGPGTRLTVL.

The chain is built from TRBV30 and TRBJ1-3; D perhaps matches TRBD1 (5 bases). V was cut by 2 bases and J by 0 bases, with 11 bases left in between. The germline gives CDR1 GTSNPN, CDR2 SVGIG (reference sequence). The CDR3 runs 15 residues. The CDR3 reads CAWSRARVSGNTIYF. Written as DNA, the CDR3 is TGTGCCTGGAGTCGGGCCAGGGTCTCTGGAAACACCATATATTTT.

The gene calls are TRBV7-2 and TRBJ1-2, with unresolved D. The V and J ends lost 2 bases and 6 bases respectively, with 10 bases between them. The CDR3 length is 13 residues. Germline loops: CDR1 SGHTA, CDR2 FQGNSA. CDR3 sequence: CASSLREPHGYTF. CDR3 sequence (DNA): TGTGCCAGCAGCTTACGGGAACCCCATGGCTACACCTTC. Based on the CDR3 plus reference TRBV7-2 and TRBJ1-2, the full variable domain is GAGVSQSPSNKVTEKGKDVELRCDPISGHTALYWYRQSLGQGLEFLIYFQGNSAPDKSGLPSDRFSAERTGGSVSTLTIQRTQQEDSAVYLCASSLREPHGYTFGSGTRLTVV.

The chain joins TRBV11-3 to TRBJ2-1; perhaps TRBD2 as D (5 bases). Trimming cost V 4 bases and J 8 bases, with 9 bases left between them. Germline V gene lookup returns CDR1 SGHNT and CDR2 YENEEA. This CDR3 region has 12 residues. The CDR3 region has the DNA TGTGCCAGCAGCTATAGCGACTATGAGCAGTTCTTC. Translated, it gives CASSYSDYEQFF.

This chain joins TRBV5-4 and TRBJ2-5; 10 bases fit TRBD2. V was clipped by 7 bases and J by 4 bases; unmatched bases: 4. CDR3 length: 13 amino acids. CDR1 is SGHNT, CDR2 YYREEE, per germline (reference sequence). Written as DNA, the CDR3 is TGTGCCAGCTTCAAGCGGGAGGGAGAGACCCAGTACTTC. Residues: CASFKREGETQYF.

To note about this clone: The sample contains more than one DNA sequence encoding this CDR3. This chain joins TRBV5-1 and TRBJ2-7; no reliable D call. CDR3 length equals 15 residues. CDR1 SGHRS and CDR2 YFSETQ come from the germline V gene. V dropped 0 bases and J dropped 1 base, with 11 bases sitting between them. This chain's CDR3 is CASSLDGGSSYEQYF. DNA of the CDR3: TGCGCCAGCAGCTTGGACGGTGGTTCATCCTACGAGCAGTACTTC.

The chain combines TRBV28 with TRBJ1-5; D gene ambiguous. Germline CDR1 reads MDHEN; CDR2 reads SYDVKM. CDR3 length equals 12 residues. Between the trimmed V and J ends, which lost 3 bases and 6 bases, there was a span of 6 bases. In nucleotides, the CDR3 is TGTGCCAGCAGTTTTGGTAGTCAGCCCCAGCATTTT. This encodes CASSFGSQPQHF.

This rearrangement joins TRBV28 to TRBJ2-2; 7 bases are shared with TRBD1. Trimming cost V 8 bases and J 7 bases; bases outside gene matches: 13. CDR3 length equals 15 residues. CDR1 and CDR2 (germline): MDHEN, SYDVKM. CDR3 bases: TGTGCCAGCTACGTACCGAGGGGGCGACACGGGGAGCTGTTTTTT. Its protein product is CASYVPRGRHGELFF.

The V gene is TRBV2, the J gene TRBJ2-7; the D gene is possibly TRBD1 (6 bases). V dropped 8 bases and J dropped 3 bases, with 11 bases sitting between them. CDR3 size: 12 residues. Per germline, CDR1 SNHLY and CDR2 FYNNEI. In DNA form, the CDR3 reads TGTGCCAGCGGGTTGGACAGCTACGAGCAGTACTTC. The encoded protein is CASGLDSYEQYF.

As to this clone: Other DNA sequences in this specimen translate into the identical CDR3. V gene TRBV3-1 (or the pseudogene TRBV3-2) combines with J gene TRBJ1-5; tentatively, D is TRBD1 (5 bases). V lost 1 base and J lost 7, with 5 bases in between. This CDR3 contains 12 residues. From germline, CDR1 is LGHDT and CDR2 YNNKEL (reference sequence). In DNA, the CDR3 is TGTGCCAGCAGCCAAGGGGGCCAGCCCCAGCATTTT. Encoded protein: CASSQGGQPQHF.

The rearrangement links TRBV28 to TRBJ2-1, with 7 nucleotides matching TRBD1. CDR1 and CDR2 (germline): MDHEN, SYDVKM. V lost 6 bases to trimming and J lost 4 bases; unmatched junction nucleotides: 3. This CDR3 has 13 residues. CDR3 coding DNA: TGTGCCAGCAGCCCGGGACAGTACAATGAGCAGTTCTTC. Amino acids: CASSPGQYNEQFF.

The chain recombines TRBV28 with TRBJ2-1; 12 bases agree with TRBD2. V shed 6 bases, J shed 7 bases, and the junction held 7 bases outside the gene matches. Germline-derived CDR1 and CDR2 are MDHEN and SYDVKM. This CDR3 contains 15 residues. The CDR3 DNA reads TGTGCCAGCAGCCTAGCGGGAGGGCCGGGGAATGAGCAGTTCTTC. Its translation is CASSLAGGPGNEQFF. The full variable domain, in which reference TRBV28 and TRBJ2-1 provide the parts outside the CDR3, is DVKVTQSSRYLVKRTGEKVFLECVQDMDHENMFWYRQDPGLGLRLIYFSYDVKMKEKGDIPEGYSVSREKKERFSLILESASTNQTSMYLCASSLAGGPGNEQFFGPGTRLTVL.

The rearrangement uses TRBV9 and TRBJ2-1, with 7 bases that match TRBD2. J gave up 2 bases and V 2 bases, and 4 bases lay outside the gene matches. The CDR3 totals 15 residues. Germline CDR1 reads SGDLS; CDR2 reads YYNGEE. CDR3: CASSVGEGTYNEQFF. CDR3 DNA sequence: TGTGCCAGCAGCGTTGGGGAGGGAACCTACAATGAGCAGTTCTTC.

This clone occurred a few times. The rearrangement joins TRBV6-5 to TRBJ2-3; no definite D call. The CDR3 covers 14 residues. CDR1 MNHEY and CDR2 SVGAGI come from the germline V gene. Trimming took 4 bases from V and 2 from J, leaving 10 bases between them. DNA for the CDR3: TGTGCCAGCAGTTTCTCACTCTACACAGATACGCAGTATTTT. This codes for CASSFSLYTDTQYF.

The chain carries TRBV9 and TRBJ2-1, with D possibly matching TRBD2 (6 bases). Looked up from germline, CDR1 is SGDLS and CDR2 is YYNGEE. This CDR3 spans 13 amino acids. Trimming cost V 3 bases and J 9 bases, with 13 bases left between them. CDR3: CASSALGGIEQFF. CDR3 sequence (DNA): TGTGCCAGCAGCGCCCTAGGAGGGATTGAGCAGTTCTTC.

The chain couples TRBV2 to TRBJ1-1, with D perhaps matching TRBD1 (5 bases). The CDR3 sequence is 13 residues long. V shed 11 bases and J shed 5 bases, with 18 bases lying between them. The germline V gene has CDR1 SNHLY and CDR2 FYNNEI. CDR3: CAFHPGGGTEAFF. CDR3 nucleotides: TGTGCCTTCCACCCCGGGGGGGGTACTGAAGCTTTCTTT.

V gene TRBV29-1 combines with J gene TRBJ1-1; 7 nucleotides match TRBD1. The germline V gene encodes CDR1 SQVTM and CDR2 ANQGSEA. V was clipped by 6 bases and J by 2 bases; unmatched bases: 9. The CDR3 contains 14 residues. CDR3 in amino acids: CSVAPGQRNTEAFF. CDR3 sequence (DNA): TGCAGCGTCGCTCCGGGACAGAGAAACACTGAAGCTTTCTTT. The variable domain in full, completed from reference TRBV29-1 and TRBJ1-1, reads SAVISQKPSRDICQRGTSLTIQCQVDSQVTMMFWYRQQPGQSLTLIATANQGSEATYESGFVIDKFPISRPNLTFSTLTVSNMSPEDSSIYLCSVAPGQRNTEAFFGQGTRLTVV.

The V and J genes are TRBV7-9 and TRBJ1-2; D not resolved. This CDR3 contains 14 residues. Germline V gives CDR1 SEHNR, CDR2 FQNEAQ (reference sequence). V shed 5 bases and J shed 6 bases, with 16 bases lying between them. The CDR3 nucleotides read TGTGCCAGCAGCCATTACCGCGGCCGGGATGGCTACACCTTC. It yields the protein CASSHYRGRDGYTF.

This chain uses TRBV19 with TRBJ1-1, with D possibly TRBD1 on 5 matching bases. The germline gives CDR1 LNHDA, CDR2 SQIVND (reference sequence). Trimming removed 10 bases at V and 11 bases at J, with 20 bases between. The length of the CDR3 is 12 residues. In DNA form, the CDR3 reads TGTGCCACCCTAAGCTCCGGCTGGGGCGCTTTCTTT. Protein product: CATLSSGWGAFF.